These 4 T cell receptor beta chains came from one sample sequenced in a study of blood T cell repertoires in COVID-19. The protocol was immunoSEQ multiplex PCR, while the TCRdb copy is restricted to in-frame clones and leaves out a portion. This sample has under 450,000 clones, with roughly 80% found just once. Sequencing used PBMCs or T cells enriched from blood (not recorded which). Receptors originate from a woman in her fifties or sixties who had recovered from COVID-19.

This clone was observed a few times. CDR3 region: CASSGVNTIYF. Written as DNA, the CDR3 is TGTGCCAGCAGTGGAGTAAACACCATATATTTT. The chain combines TRBV25-1 with TRBJ1-3, with D unclear. The CDR3 has 11 residues. Germline loops: CDR1 MGHDK, CDR2 SYGVNS. Trimming left V 4 bases short and J 6 bases short, with 4 bases between.

In DNA, the CDR3 is TGTGCCAGCAGCTTAGCTGCCGGGACAGGGGCTAACTATGGCTACACCTTC. It encodes CASSLAAGTGANYGYTF. V usage is TRBV11-3 and J usage is TRBJ1-2; 10 nucleotides line up with TRBD1. J was trimmed by 0 bases and V by 1 base; bases with no gene match: 5. In germline, CDR1 is SGHNT, CDR2 YENEEA. CDR3 size: 17 residues.

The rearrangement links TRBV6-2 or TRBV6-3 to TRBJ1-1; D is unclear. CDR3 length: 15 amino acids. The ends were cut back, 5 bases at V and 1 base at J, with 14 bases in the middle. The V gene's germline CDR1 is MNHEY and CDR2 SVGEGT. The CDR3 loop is CASSNPRGENTEAFF. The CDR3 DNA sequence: TGTGCCAGCAGTAATCCTCGGGGTGAGAACACTGAAGCTTTCTTT.

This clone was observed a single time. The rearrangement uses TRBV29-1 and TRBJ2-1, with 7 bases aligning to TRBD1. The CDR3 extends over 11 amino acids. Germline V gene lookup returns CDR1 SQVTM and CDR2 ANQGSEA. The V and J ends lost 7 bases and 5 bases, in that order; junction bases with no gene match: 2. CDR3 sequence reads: CSGGTDNEQFF. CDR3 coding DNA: TGCAGCGGAGGGACAGACAATGAGCAGTTCTTC.